This T cell receptor (beta chain) was sequenced during a study of blood T cell repertoires in COVID-19. Overall study context: There were acute and convalescent COVID-19 samples, and they came from the United States, Italy and Spain.

This clone has more than one count but fewer than ten. Original methodology: For nucleated cells, counts were estimated from reference gene primer amplification. The assay was immunoSEQ multiplex PCR, and TCRdb's table has in-frame clones only and misses some. The V and J calls and clone size come from that table; D and trimming were worked out from the DNA. The data show approximately 75,000 clones, approximately 85% seen once. This CDR3 comprises 12 residues. CDR1 and CDR2 from the germline V gene are LGHDT and YNNKEL (reference sequence). Germline trimming cut 5 bases from V and 6 bases from J; bases unmatched to any gene: 2.

Sequenced sample: peripheral blood. The clonotype comes from a man older than 75 with acute or convalescent COVID-19. The rearrangement joins TRBV3-1 (or the pseudogene TRBV3-2) to TRBJ1-2; 8 nucleotides match TRBD1. DNA of the CDR3: TGTGCCAGCAGCAAACAGGGGGATGGCTACACCTTC. Translation: CASSKQGDGYTF.